Each of the 8 T cell receptor beta chains below was sequenced from the same sample in a study of identical twins. MiXCR, run by TCRdb on the 5' RACE reads, gives a single entry per CDR3 protein. The top ten hold under 2% of the sample, which has approximately 700,000 distinct CDR3 sequences, 5.5% to 6.5% seen once. The sample taken for sequencing was naive T cells sorted from blood. The receptors were gathered from a man younger than 30 in good health.

The table lists this clonotype with many counts. The rearrangement uses TRBV12-3 or TRBV12-4 and TRBJ2-7; 9 bases line up with TRBD2. The CDR3 is 14 amino acids. The ends lost 3 bases at V and 2 bases at J; junction bases unmatched: 2. As DNA, the CDR3 is TGTGCCAGCAGTTTCTGCGGGAGGGCCTACGAGCAGTACGTC. Its translation is CASSFCGRAYEQYV.

This clonotype occurred many times. V gene TRBV27 combines with J gene TRBJ2-1; TRBD2 matches 7 bases. J was trimmed by 9 bases and V by 6 bases; bases with no gene match: 11. Per germline, CDR1 MNHEY and CDR2 SMNVEV (reference sequence). The CDR3 runs to 14 residues. The CDR3 here is CASRGPGLGIEQFF. CDR3 coding DNA: TGTGCCAGCAGAGGGCCCGGACTAGGGATTGAGCAGTTCTTC.

The chain uses TRBV20-1 and TRBJ2-1; TRBD2 matches 8 bases. Per the germline V gene, CDR1 is DFQATT and CDR2 is SNEGSKA (reference sequence). The CDR3 sequence is 15 residues long. V was clipped by 0 bases and J by 8 bases; unmatched bases: 9. Written as DNA, the CDR3 is TGCAGTGCTAGAGATCGGGAGAGAGCGGGGGATGAGCAGTTCTTC. This sequence encodes CSARDRERAGDEQFF.

The chain combines TRBV4-1 with TRBJ2-1; D is possibly TRBD2 (6 bases). The length of the CDR3 is 15 residues. Trimming took 2 bases from V and 8 from J, leaving 16 bases between them. Germline V CDR1 and CDR2: MGHRA, YSYEKL. The CDR3 spells CASSQQLTSFDEQFF. CDR3 coding DNA: TGCGCCAGCAGCCAACAACTAACTAGCTTTGATGAGCAGTTCTTC.

The sample holds many counts of this clonotype. The chain couples TRBV29-1 to TRBJ2-1, with D perhaps TRBD1 (8 bases). The germline V gene has CDR1 SQVTM and CDR2 ANQGSEA. The length of the CDR3 is 11 residues. Trimming cost V 7 bases and J 7 bases, with 11 bases left between them. CDR3 DNA sequence: TGCAGCGACAGGGGGGGGAATGAGCAGTTCTTC. As protein: CSDRGGNEQFF.

This clonotype was picked up many times. V gene TRBV6-2 or TRBV6-3 combines with J gene TRBJ2-7, with D maybe TRBD1 (5 bases). From germline, CDR1 is MNHEY and CDR2 SVGEGT. CDR3 length: 16 residues. V lost 0 bases to trimming and J lost 5 bases, with 17 bases between them. As DNA, the CDR3 is TGTGCCAGCAGTTACTCGTCGGGCAGGGTAATCAACGAGCAGTACTTC. Protein: CASSYSSGRVINEQYF.

This clonotype was seen repeatedly, ten times or more. J is TRBJ2-1 and V is TRBV20-1; unclear D gene. This CDR3 has 13 amino acids. Germline-derived CDR1 and CDR2 are DFQATT and SNEGSKA (reference sequence). Trimming left V 6 bases short and J 3 bases short, with 12 bases between. CDR3 residues: CSARRSNYNEQFF. The CDR3 DNA sequence: TGCAGTGCCCGGAGAAGTAACTACAATGAGCAGTTCTTC.

The sample holds a few counts of this clonotype. The V gene is TRBV6-4, the J gene TRBJ2-1; a weak D match, TRBD2 (5 bases). The length of the CDR3 is 14 residues. Germline CDR1 and CDR2: MRHNA and SNTAGT. V lost 0 bases and J 6 bases, leaving 9 bases between the germline ends. CDR3 protein: CASSDSPGSNEQFF. The CDR3 coding sequence is TGTGCCAGCAGTGACTCCCCTGGGAGCAATGAGCAGTTCTTC.